The rows below give T cell receptor beta chains drawn from one sample of a study of PD-1 blockade in classical Hodgkin lymphoma. The table came from immunoSEQ multiplex PCR; TCRdb's copy has only in-frame clones and leaves some out. The sample has fewer than 15,000 clones, roughly four fifths seen once. The sequenced sample was CD4+ T cells from blood, obtained before the fourth cycle of nivolumab. The receptors here all came from a human donor with classical Hodgkin lymphoma. CDR3s include the opening cysteine and the closing phenylalanine or tryptophan. The D gene is left open where the match is weak. Only some rows state a clone size, as once, few, many or a class for expanded clones.

>TRBD2|TRBJ2-7|TRBV6-4|NA
CASSEVRSKREGIWEQYF
TGTGCCAGCAGTGAGGTCCGCTCTAAGCGGGAGGGGATCTGGGAGCAGTACTTC
>NA|TRBJ2-7|TRBV14|NA
CASSHMTGRERYEQYF
TGTGCCAGCAGCCATATGACAGGGAGGGAGAGGTACGAGCAGTACTTC
>TRBD1|TRBJ1-2|TRBV2|NA
CAISLTRGTSF
TGTGCCATCTCTCTGACCAGGGGGACTTCCTTC
>TRBD1|TRBJ2-3|TRBV4-2|NA
CASSLLRGTGRSDTQYF
TGTGCCAGCAGCCTGTTGCGTGGGACAGGGAGGTCAGATACGCAGTATTTT
>NA|TRBJ2-1|TRBV10-3|NA
CAIRGLGEQFF
TGTGCCATCAGGGGTCTGGGGGAGCAGTTCTTC
>NA|TRBJ2-7|TRBV5-8|NA
CASSPRVLAYEQYF
TGTGCCAGCAGCCCCCGGGTCCTCGCCTACGAGCAGTACTTC
>NA|TRBJ1-2|TRBV5-1|NA
CASRWRGEGYTF
TGCGCCAGCAGGTGGAGAGGAGAGGGCTACACCTTC
>NA|TRBJ2-1|TRBV5-4|NA
CASSLEGAGERGNEQFF
TGTGCCAGCAGCCTTGAGGGGGCGGGAGAGAGGGGCAATGAGCAGTTCTTC
>TRBD1|TRBJ1-1|TRBV6-5|NA
CASSYPGTGVPEAFF
TGTGCCAGCAGTTACCCCGGGACAGGGGTTCCTGAAGCTTTCTTT
>NA|TRBJ2-3|TRBV5-4|NA
CASSTQTGRSDTQYF
TGTGCCAGCAGCACTCAGACAGGGAGGTCAGATACGCAGTATTTT
>NA|TRBJ2-1|TRBV20-1|NA
CSARGVESLFF
TGCAGTGCTAGAGGAGTAGAGTCCCTGTTCTTC
>NA|TRBJ2-3|TRBV5-4|NA
CASSFRTDTQYF
TGTGCCAGCAGCTTTCGCACAGATACGCAGTATTTT
>TRBD1|TRBJ1-5|TRBV7-9|few
CASSTDRVSQPQHF
TGTGCCAGCAGCACAGACAGGGTTAGTCAGCCCCAGCATTTT
>NA|TRBJ2-7|TRBV7-2|NA
CASSLSVSYEQYF
TGTGCCAGCAGCTTATCGGTCTCCTACGAGCAGTACTTC
>NA|TRBJ2-7|TRBV6-1|NA
CASSERISESYEQYF
TGTGCCAGCAGTGAGAGAATTAGCGAATCCTACGAGCAGTACTTC
>NA|TRBJ2-7|TRBV11-3|NA
CASSPTFSYEQYF
TGTGCCAGCAGCCCCACCTTCTCCTACGAGCAGTACTTC
>NA|TRBJ2-1|TRBV4-3|once
CASSQRDGNNEQFF
TGCGCCAGCAGCCAGCGGGACGGGAACAATGAGCAGTTCTTC
>NA|TRBJ1-3|TRBV7-9|NA
CASSLRSFGGAGNTIYF
TGTGCCAGCAGCTTACGTTCATTCGGAGGAGCTGGAAACACCATATATTTT
>TRBD2|TRBJ2-1|TRBV7-9|NA
CASGGRAFSSYNEQFF
TGTGCCAGCGGCGGGAGGGCCTTCAGCTCCTACAATGAGCAGTTCTTC
>NA|TRBJ1-5|TRBV18|NA
CASSPQRQVAGQPQHF
TGTGCCAGCTCACCCCAAAGACAGGTTGCGGGTCAGCCCCAGCATTTT
>TRBD2|TRBJ2-1|TRBV18|once
CASSPGAGVYNEQFF
TGTGCCAGCTCACCGGGAGCGGGGGTCTACAATGAGCAGTTCTTC
>TRBD2|TRBJ2-5|TRBV6-5|NA
CASSYSPGEGTQYF
TGTGCCAGCAGTTACTCGCCCGGGGAGGGAACCCAGTACTTC
>NA|TRBJ1-2|TRBV6-5|few
CAIEIPGVSYTF
TGTGCCATCGAGATTCCAGGGGTGAGCTACACCTTC
>TRBD1|TRBJ2-5|TRBV2|once
CASSEARTGLETQYF
TGTGCCAGCAGTGAAGCGAGGACAGGGTTAGAGACCCAGTACTTC
>TRBD1|TRBJ2-5|TRBV4-3|once
CASSQVGQNQETQYF
TGCGCCAGCAGCCAAGTGGGACAGAACCAAGAGACCCAGTACTTC
>TRBD1|TRBJ1-2|TRBV18|NA
CASSIQGADYGYTF
TGTGCCAGCTCAATCCAGGGGGCAGACTATGGCTACACCTTC
>TRBD1|TRBJ2-7|TRBV30|NA
CAWQPTGTFPYEQYF
TGTGCCTGGCAACCGACAGGGACCTTCCCCTACGAGCAGTACTTC
>TRBD2|TRBJ2-3|TRBV6-1|NA
CASAGTSGLRDTQYF
TGTGCCAGCGCCGGGACTAGCGGCCTCCGGGATACGCAGTATTTT
>TRBD2|TRBJ2-1|TRBV7-3|once
CASSPLPPAGGLYNEQFF
TGTGCCAGCAGCCCCCTCCCACCAGCGGGAGGGCTTTACAATGAGCAGTTCTTC
>NA|TRBJ2-6|TRBV29-1|NA
CSVVNPGGFTGANVLTF
TGCAGCGTTGTAAATCCAGGGGGGTTTACTGGGGCCAACGTCCTGACTTTC
>NA|TRBJ2-5|TRBV2|NA
CASSVESQGYETQYF
TGTGCCAGCAGTGTTGAGAGTCAGGGCTACGAGACCCAGTACTTC
>NA|TRBJ2-5|TRBV6-5|NA
CASTRWRGETQYF
TGTGCCAGCACTCGGTGGCGGGGAGAGACCCAGTACTTC
>NA|TRBJ1-2|TRBV5-4|NA
CASSLGNYGYTF
TGTGCCAGCAGCCTGGGCAACTATGGCTACACCTTC
>TRBD1|TRBJ1-2|TRBV5-1|NA
CASSVADRGAYGYTF
TGCGCCAGCAGCGTGGCGGACAGGGGGGCATATGGCTACACCTTC
>NA|TRBJ2-7|TRBV6-1|NA
CASIWDRLSYEQYF
TGTGCCAGCATTTGGGACCGACTCTCCTACGAGCAGTACTTC
>NA|TRBJ1-1|TRBV5-1|NA
CASSGQINTEAFF
TGCGCCAGCAGCGGACAGATAAACACTGAAGCTTTCTTT
>NA|TRBJ1-2|TRBV5-6|NA
CASSPSTGYGGYTF
TGTGCCAGCAGCCCTTCAACAGGGTACGGTGGCTACACCTTC
>TRBD1|TRBJ1-3|TRBV4-2|NA
CASSQGQGASGNTIYF
TGTGCCAGCAGCCAGGGACAGGGTGCGTCTGGAAACACCATATATTTT
>TRBD1|TRBJ2-7|TRBV9|NA
CASSPLDRVGYEQYF
TGTGCCAGCAGCCCCCTGGACAGGGTGGGCTACGAGCAGTACTTC
>TRBD1|TRBJ1-1|TRBV7-9|once
CASSLGGTGQNTEAFF
TGTGCCAGCAGCCTAGGGGGGACAGGGCAAAACACTGAAGCTTTCTTT
>TRBD2|TRBJ2-1|TRBV14|NA
CASSQRFGLAGASSYNEQFF
TGTGCCAGCAGCCAAAGGTTCGGACTAGCGGGAGCCAGCTCCTACAATGAGCAGTTCTTC